This T cell receptor (beta chain) comes out of a study of T cell responses to AZD1222 COVID-19 vaccine. General study points: A mostly white British donor set with more females was recruited, and clonal diversity was possibly underestimated. Across the whole spike, CD4 TCRs peaked at regions 160-218 and 743-854. Sampling that yielded the repertoires occurred only after the peak T cell response.

Only a few counts were recorded for this clone. Its target is unknown. The CDR3 covers 14 residues. Germline values: CDR1 GTSNPN, CDR2 SVGIG (reference sequence). Trimming took 0 bases from V and 3 from J, leaving 11 bases between them. Data came from immunoSEQ multiplex PCR; TCRdb stores just in-frame clones and leaves some out. The sample comprises roughly 120,000 clones, approximately 90% of which are singletons, and about 7.8% rests with the top ten. This clonotype originated in an adult in good health. The genes are TRBV30 and TRBJ1-1; D is ambiguous. Here the sequenced sample was peripheral blood, taken on day 0 of AZD1222 vaccination. This CDR3 reads CAWSVTSADTEAFF. CDR3 nucleotide sequence: TGTGCCTGGAGTGTAACCAGTGCGGACACTGAAGCTTTCTTT.